The clone carrying this TCR beta chain was counted at least ten times. This record comes from a study of tumor and adjacent non-tumor tissue in lung cancer. The library came from three nested PCR rounds adapted from ARM-PCR protocols. TCRdb reprocessed the multiplex PCR reads via MiXCR and lists one record per CDR3 protein. The table has under 150,000 distinct CDR3 sequences, around 65% seen once. RNA was extracted from bulk tissue without any cell sorting. Newly diagnosed lung cancer patients had thoracic surgery in China, August–late 2014, without prior chemotherapy. The CDR3 runs 13 residues. Trimming took 1 base from V and 8 from J, leaving 9 bases between them. Germline V CDR1 and CDR2: LGHNA, YNFKEQ.

The sequencing input was lung tumor tissue. This sequence joins TRBV4-2 and TRBJ2-1; the D is unclear. This receptor was identified in a man aged 55 to 70 with small cell lung cancer. CDR3 nucleotide sequence: TGTGCCAGCAGCCAAGTGGACCAAGATGAGCAGTTCTTC. Translating it yields CASSQVDQDEQFF.